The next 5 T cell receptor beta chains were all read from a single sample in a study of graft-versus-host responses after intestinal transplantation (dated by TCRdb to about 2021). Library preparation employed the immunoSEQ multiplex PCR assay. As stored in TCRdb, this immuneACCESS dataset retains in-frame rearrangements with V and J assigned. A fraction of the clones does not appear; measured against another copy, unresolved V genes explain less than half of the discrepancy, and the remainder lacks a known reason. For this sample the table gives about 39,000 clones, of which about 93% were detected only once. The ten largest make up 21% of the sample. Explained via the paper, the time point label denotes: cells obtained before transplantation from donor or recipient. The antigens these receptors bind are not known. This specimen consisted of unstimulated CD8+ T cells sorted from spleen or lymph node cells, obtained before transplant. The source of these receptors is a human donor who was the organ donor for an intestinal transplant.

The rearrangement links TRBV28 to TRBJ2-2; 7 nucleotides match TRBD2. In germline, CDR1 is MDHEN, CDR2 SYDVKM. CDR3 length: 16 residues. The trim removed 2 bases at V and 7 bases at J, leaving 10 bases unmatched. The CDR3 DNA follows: TGTGCCAGCAGTTTAAGGCGGGAGTTTCTTTTCGGGGAGCTGTTTTTT. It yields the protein CASSLRREFLFGELFF.

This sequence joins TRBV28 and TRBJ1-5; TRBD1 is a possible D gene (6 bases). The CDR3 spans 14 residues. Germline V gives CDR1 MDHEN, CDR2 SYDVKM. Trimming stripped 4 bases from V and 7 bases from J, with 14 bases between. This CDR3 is CASSSTGIRQPQHF. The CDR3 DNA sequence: TGTGCCAGCAGTTCAACAGGGATAAGGCAGCCCCAGCATTTT.

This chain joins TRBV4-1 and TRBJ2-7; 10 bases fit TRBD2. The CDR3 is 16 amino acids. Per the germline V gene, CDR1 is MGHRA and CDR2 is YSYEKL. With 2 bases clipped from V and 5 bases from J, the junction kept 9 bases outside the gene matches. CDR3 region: CASSQLDTSGTNEQYF. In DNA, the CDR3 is TGCGCCAGCAGCCAACTCGATACTAGCGGGACGAACGAGCAGTACTTC.

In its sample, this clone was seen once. The CDR3 spells CASSQDPGNYGYTF. For the CDR3, the DNA is TGCGCCAGCAGCCAAGATCCCGGGAACTATGGCTACACCTTC. This rearrangement joins TRBV4-1 to TRBJ1-2; the D is unclear. CDR3 size: 14 residues. The V and J ends lost 0 bases and 2 bases respectively, with 7 bases between them. Germline loops: CDR1 MGHRA, CDR2 YSYEKL.

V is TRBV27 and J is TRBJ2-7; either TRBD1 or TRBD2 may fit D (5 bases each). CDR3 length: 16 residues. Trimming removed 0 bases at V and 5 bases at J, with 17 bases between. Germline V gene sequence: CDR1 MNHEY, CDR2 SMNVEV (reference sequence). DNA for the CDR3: TGTGCCAGCAGTTTATCGGGTGACGGCAGGGACCACGAGCAGTACTTC. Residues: CASSLSGDGRDHEQYF.